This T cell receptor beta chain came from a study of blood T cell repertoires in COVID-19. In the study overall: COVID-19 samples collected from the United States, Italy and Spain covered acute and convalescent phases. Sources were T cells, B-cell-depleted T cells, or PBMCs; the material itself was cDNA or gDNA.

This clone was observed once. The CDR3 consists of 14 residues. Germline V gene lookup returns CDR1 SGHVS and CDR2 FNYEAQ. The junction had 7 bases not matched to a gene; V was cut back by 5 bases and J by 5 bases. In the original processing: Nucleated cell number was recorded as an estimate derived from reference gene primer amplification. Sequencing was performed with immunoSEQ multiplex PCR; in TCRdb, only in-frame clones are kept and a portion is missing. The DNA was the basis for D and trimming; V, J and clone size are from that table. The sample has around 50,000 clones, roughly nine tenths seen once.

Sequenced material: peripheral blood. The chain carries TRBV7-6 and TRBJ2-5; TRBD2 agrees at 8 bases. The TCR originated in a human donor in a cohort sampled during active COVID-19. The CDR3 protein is CASSRSGGGETQYF. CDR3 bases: TGTGCCAGCAGCCGAAGCGGGGGTGGGGAGACCCAGTACTTC.